A single sample gave rise to the 10 T cell receptor beta chains below, sequenced in a study of blood T cell repertoires in COVID-19. The assay was immunoSEQ multiplex PCR, and TCRdb's table has in-frame clones only and misses some. This sample has some 47,000 clones, with roughly 89% found just once. Sequencing input: peripheral blood. The receptors here all came from a man aged 55 to 69 with active COVID-19.

The V and J genes are TRBV3-1 (or the pseudogene TRBV3-2) and TRBJ1-2; D is perhaps TRBD1 (6 bases). Per the germline V gene, CDR1 is LGHDT and CDR2 is YNNKEL (reference sequence). V was shortened by 0 bases and J by 4 bases, with 9 bases between the two germline ends. This CDR3 is built from 14 residues. The CDR3, as DNA: TGTGCCAGCAGCCAAGATACAGGGTCCTATGGCTACACCTTC. Its translation is CASSQDTGSYGYTF.

V gene TRBV24-1 combines with J gene TRBJ2-1; 9 bases line up with TRBD2. Germline values: CDR1 KGHDR, CDR2 SFDVKD. CDR3 length equals 12 residues. The trim removed 4 bases at V and 16 bases at J, leaving 7 bases unmatched. The CDR3 nucleotides are TGTGCCACCAGTGACTTAAGCGGGAGGTACTTCTTC. It encodes CATSDLSGRYFF.

The chain carries TRBV7-9 and TRBJ2-1; TRBD2 aligns across 10 bases. V was clipped by 11 bases and J by 6 bases; unmatched bases: 13. The CDR3 runs to 15 residues. Per the germline V gene, CDR1 is SEHNR and CDR2 is FQNEAQ (reference sequence). The CDR3 is CAAGPLAGVSNEQFF. As DNA, the CDR3 is TGTGCCGCGGGCCCTCTAGCGGGAGTATCCAATGAGCAGTTCTTC.

A word on this clone: The sample carries other DNA sequences with the same CDR3. The chain has TRBV18 and TRBJ2-7; 8 nucleotides agree with TRBD2. Trimming cost V 0 bases and J 5 bases; bases outside gene matches: 6. The CDR3 is made up of 15 amino acids. Germline V gene sequence: CDR1 KGHSH, CDR2 LQKENI. The CDR3 DNA sequence: TGTGCCAGCTCACCACCGGGCGGGAGGAGCAACGAGCAGTACTTC. This gives the protein CASSPPGGRSNEQYF.

This chain connects TRBV4-3 to TRBJ2-7; 15 bases agree with TRBD2. V dropped 4 bases and J dropped 1; count of bases not matched to a gene: 5. The germline V gene has CDR1 LGHNA and CDR2 YSLEER. The CDR3 extends over 17 amino acids. The CDR3 nucleotides are TGCGCCAGCAGCCGCGGGACTAGCGGGAGGACTTCCTACGAGCAGTACTTC. It encodes CASSRGTSGRTSYEQYF.

The CDR3 bases are TGTGCCAGCAGCGAGGGGGGGCTAGCGGTAGCCAAAAACATTCAGTACTTC. Translated: CASSEGGLAVAKNIQYF. The genes are TRBV9 and TRBJ2-4; possibly TRBD2 for D (7 bases). The CDR3 covers 17 residues. Per the germline V gene, CDR1 is SGDLS and CDR2 is YYNGEE. V dropped 3 bases and J dropped 0 bases, with 16 bases sitting between them.

The chain is built from TRBV5-1 and TRBJ1-2; TRBD1 agrees at 8 bases. Germline V gene data show CDR1 as SGHRS and CDR2 as YFSETQ. With V trimmed by 4 bases and J by 1 base, 9 bases remained unmatched. This CDR3 comprises 16 residues. CDR3 nucleotide sequence: TGCGCCAGCAGCCCCCCCGGGACAGGTTTTAACTATGGCTACACCTTC. This gives the protein CASSPPGTGFNYGYTF. Filled out from reference TRBV5-1 and TRBJ1-2, the complete variable domain reads KAGVTQTPRYLIKTRGQQVTLSCSPISGHRSVSWYQQTPGQGLQFLFEYFSETQRNKGNFPGRFSGRQFSNSRSEMNVSTLELGDSALYLCASSPPGTGFNYGYTFGSGTRLTVV.

The chain links TRBV5-1 to TRBJ1-4, with a tentative D call TRBD1 (5 bases). The germline V gene has CDR1 SGHRS and CDR2 YFSETQ. CDR3 length: 16 residues. The V end was cut by 0 bases, the J end by 0 bases, with 9 bases between. The CDR3 is CASSLDTGATNEKLFF. The CDR3 DNA is TGCGCCAGCAGCTTGGACACAGGTGCAACTAATGAAAAACTGTTTTTT. The variable domain in full, completed from reference TRBV5-1 and TRBJ1-4, reads KAGVTQTPRYLIKTRGQQVTLSCSPISGHRSVSWYQQTPGQGLQFLFEYFSETQRNKGNFPGRFSGRQFSNSRSEMNVSTLELGDSALYLCASSLDTGATNEKLFFGSGTQLSVL.

This chain links TRBV6-5 with TRBJ2-7; 7 nucleotides align to TRBD1. Trimming took 2 bases from V and 3 from J; bases not matched to a gene: 7. This CDR3 spans 15 amino acids. Germline CDR1 and CDR2: MNHEY and SVGAGI. The CDR3 here is CASSYPPGQRYEQYF. Written as DNA, the CDR3 is TGTGCCAGCAGTTACCCTCCGGGACAGCGCTACGAGCAGTACTTC.

The J gene is TRBJ2-6, the V gene TRBV6-5, with D unresolved. CDR3 length: 15 residues. V lost 7 bases, J lost 0 bases, and 10 bases lay in between. Germline-derived CDR1 and CDR2 are MNHEY and SVGAGI. The CDR3 here is CASTLQSSGANVLTF. The CDR3, as DNA: TGTGCCAGCACTCTACAGAGCTCTGGGGCCAACGTCCTGACTTTC.